The sequence of this T cell receptor beta chain was determined in a study of cytomegalovirus exposure and HLA in healthy donors. PCR was performed using 60 Vbeta and 13 Jbeta primers. Sequencing was performed with immunoSEQ multiplex PCR; in TCRdb, only in-frame clones are kept and a portion is missing. This table holds under 130,000 clones. Notes on this clone: Its antigen is unknown.

Findings and caveats of the study: TCR beta V- and J-gene trimming, according to a later analysis, was linked to a missense DCLRE1C variant. A later analysis reportedly found that, within productive TCRs, an Asian-associated ancestry cluster had fewer N-insertions than the mean observed across the approximately 690 donors.

J gave up 4 bases and V 5 bases, and 3 bases lay outside the gene matches. The CDR3 runs to 13 residues. From germline, CDR1 is SQVTM and CDR2 ANQGSEA. This sequence was found in a man aged 45-65 years in good health and CMV-seronegative. The J gene is TRBJ2-3, the V gene TRBV29-1; 10 bases agree with TRBD2. Source material: PBMCs. The CDR3: CSVTSGNPDTQYF. The CDR3 DNA sequence: TGCAGCGTTACTAGCGGGAACCCAGATACGCAGTATTTT.